Each of the 28 T cell receptor beta chains below was sequenced from the same sample in a study of radiation and T cells in renal cell carcinoma. Regarding time point: blood 4 weeks post-SBRT, at nephrectomy. Treatment indicated: 15 Gy SBRT to primary tumor, nephrectomy 4 weeks later. Libraries were prepared by immunoSEQ multiplex PCR; TCRdb keeps only in-frame clonotypes and omits some of them. This table holds fewer than 45,000 clones, about 84% found once. Sequencing was performed on blood, taken from a patient whose treatment included radiotherapy and nephrectomy. These receptors were taken from a woman in her 70s with renal cell carcinoma.

The chain combines TRBV10-3 with TRBJ1-2; 9 bases are a match to TRBD1. The CDR3 sequence is 16 residues long. CDR1 is ENHRY and CDR2 is SYGVKD in the germline V gene. The V gene end was trimmed by 0 bases and the J gene end by 2 bases; junction bases not matched to a gene: 4. CDR3 DNA: TGTGCCATCAGTGAGTCGCTTACAGGGGGCAACTATGGCTACACCTTC. Its protein product is CAISESLTGGNYGYTF.

The chain is built from TRBV5-5 and TRBJ2-7; weak D call: TRBD2 (7 bases). Germline CDR1 is SGHKS and CDR2 is YYEKEE (reference sequence). Trimming took 2 bases from V and 7 from J, leaving 16 bases between them. The CDR3 runs to 14 residues. The CDR3, as DNA: TGTGCCAGCAGCTTAAGAGGGGGGGCCGGAGAGCAGTACTTC. Translating it yields CASSLRGGAGEQYF.

The rearrangement joins TRBV11-2 to TRBJ2-7; the D gene is possibly TRBD1 (6 bases). CDR1 and CDR2 (germline): SGHAT, FQNNGV. The V gene lost 4 bases and the J gene lost 5 bases, with 15 bases spanning the gap. CDR3 length: 14 amino acids. The CDR3 here is CASSSRLQGHEQYF. The CDR3 region has the DNA TGTGCCAGCAGCTCACGACTACAGGGCCACGAGCAGTACTTC. Full variable domain (outside the CDR3, taken from reference TRBV11-2 and TRBJ2-7): EAGVAQSPRYKIIEKRQSVAFWCNPISGHATLYWYQQILGQGPKLLIQFQNNGVVDDSQLPKDRFSAERLKGVDSTLKIQPAKLEDSAVYLCASSSRLQGHEQYFGPGTRLTVT.

V and J are TRBV5-4 and TRBJ1-2; 10 bases match TRBD1. V shed 2 bases and J 5 bases; nucleotides not matched to a gene: 3. This CDR3 has 14 residues. Germline-derived CDR1 and CDR2 are SGHNT and YYREEE (reference sequence). In DNA form, the CDR3 reads TGTGCCAGCAGCTTCGGACAGGGGGGGTATGGCTACACCTTC. This codes for CASSFGQGGYGYTF.

This rearrangement joins TRBV7-2 to TRBJ2-3; D is possibly TRBD1 (6 bases). Germline assignment: CDR1 SGHTA and CDR2 FQGNSA. The ends were cut back, 4 bases at V and 4 bases at J, with 18 bases in the middle. CDR3 size: 16 residues. CDR3 in amino acids: CASSYPGHSGADTQYF. In DNA form, the CDR3 reads TGTGCCAGCAGCTACCCGGGACACTCTGGCGCAGATACGCAGTATTTT.

The rearrangement links TRBV9 to TRBJ2-3; D is possibly TRBD1 (5 bases). V was pared by 0 bases and J by 2 bases, with 7 bases between. The CDR3 spans 14 residues. Per the germline V gene, CDR1 is SGDLS and CDR2 is YYNGEE. The CDR3 nucleotides are TGTGCCAGCAGCGTAGTAGGGGACACAGATACGCAGTATTTT. This gives the protein CASSVVGDTDTQYF.

This chain connects TRBV4-3 to TRBJ2-3, with TRBD1 as a possible D gene (7 bases). In germline, CDR1 is LGHNA, CDR2 YSLEER. The CDR3 contains 15 residues. Trimming took off 3 bases at V and 5 bases at J, with 15 bases between the two ends. This CDR3 reads CASSQEQGRLDTQYF. Written as DNA, the CDR3 is TGCGCCAGCAGCCAGGAACAGGGGAGGTTAGATACGCAGTATTTT.

Notes on this clone: One end of the junction varies from germline; a read error may be responsible. The gene calls are TRBV4-1 and TRBJ1-1; 7 nucleotides align to TRBD1. CDR1 is MGHRA, CDR2 YSYEKL, per germline. The CDR3 extends over 14 amino acids. In nucleotides, the CDR3 is TGCGCCAGCAGCCAAACGCCCCTACAGGGGCGGAGGGTCTTT. Its protein product is CASSQTPLQGRRVF.

The V and J genes are TRBV4-2 and TRBJ1-2; D ambiguous. CDR3 length equals 16 residues. The germline V and J ends were trimmed by 0 bases and 1 base, with 12 bases remaining between them. Germline V CDR1 and CDR2: LGHNA, YNFKEQ. The CDR3 nucleotides read TGTGCCAGCAGCCAAGATTTGATAGGGTTTAACTATGGCTACACCTTC. Amino acids: CASSQDLIGFNYGYTF.

This clone is a singleton in its sample. The DNA of the CDR3 is TGTGCCAGCAGCCAATTCCGGGGACTAGCACTGGCAGATACGCAGTATTTT. It translates to CASSQFRGLALADTQYF. The chain uses TRBV4-2 and TRBJ2-3; 9 nucleotides line up with TRBD2. CDR1 LGHNA and CDR2 YNFKEQ come from the germline V gene. Trimming at V came to 2 bases and at J to 4 bases, leaving 10 bases not matched to a gene. This CDR3 spans 17 amino acids.

The chain recombines TRBV20-1 with TRBJ2-5, with 7 positions matching TRBD1. The J segment lost 5 bases and the V segment lost 6 bases, leaving 3 bases of the junction unmatched. Germline CDR1 and CDR2: DFQATT and SNEGSKA (reference sequence). The CDR3 contains 11 residues. The CDR3 DNA reads as TGCAGTGCCCCGGACAGGGAGACCCAGTACTTC. Its protein product is CSAPDRETQYF.

The V call is TRBV5-4, the J call TRBJ2-2, with D possibly TRBD2 on 6 matching bases. V was clipped by 6 bases and J by 4 bases, with 13 bases between them. Germline V gene data show CDR1 as SGHNT and CDR2 as YYREEE (reference sequence). This CDR3 contains 14 residues. CDR3 bases: TGTGCCAGCACCCCGCAGGGAGGCACCGGGGAGCTGTTTTTT. Translating it yields CASTPQGGTGELFF.

This clone was observed a handful of times. The rearrangement uses TRBV15 and TRBJ1-1; a weak D match, TRBD1 (6 bases). V lost 4 bases and J 8 bases, leaving 14 bases between the germline ends. Looked up from germline, CDR1 is LNHNV and CDR2 is YYDKDF (reference sequence). The CDR3 loop spans 13 amino acids. The CDR3 here is CATSIARTAEAFF. The CDR3 bases are TGTGCCACCAGCATTGCCAGGACAGCAGAAGCTTTCTTT. Full variable domain (rest looked up from reference TRBV15 and TRBJ1-1): DAMVIQNPRYQVTQFGKPVTLSCSQTLNHNVMYWYQQKSSQAPKLLFHYYDKDFNNEADTPDNFQSRRPNTSFCFLDIRSPGLGDTAMYLCATSIARTAEAFFGQGTRLTVV.

A few counts support this clone. V and J are TRBV21-1 and TRBJ1-1; TRBD1, as called in the table, went unchecked against the DNA. TRBV21-1 is labeled a pseudogene. This CDR3 is built from 17 residues. CDR3 sequence: CASSKVGQETANTEAFF. CDR3 sequence (DNA): TGTGCCAGCAGCAAAGTTGGACAGGAGACCGCGAACACTGAAGCTTTCTTT.

This clone occurred once. This rearrangement joins TRBV4-3 to TRBJ2-7; the match to TRBD2 covers 11 bases. The germline V gene has CDR1 LGHNA and CDR2 YSLEER. CDR3 length equals 17 residues. V shed 1 base, J shed 4 bases, and the junction held 9 bases outside the gene matches. Here the CDR3 DNA reads TGCGCCAGCAGCCAAGTAGGTAGCGGGAGGGGACGATACGAGCAGTACTTC. Translating gives CASSQVGSGRGRYEQYF.

This chain uses TRBV29-1 with TRBJ2-7, with D perhaps matching TRBD2 (5 bases). Germline values: CDR1 SQVTM, CDR2 ANQGSEA. V lost 6 bases and J 1 base, leaving 13 bases between the germline ends. The CDR3 has 13 amino acids. The CDR3 reads CSVREGLSYEQYF. The CDR3, as DNA: TGCAGCGTACGTGAGGGTTTGTCCTACGAGCAGTACTTC.

The V call is TRBV30, the J call TRBJ2-1; D remains unclear. Trimming pared 5 bases from V and 6 bases from J, leaving 14 bases between. CDR1 and CDR2 (germline): GTSNPN, SVGIG (reference sequence). CDR3 length: 13 residues. The DNA of the CDR3 is TGTGCCTGGCGTAGGCCCCCGCTCAATGAGCAGTTCTTC. Encoded protein: CAWRRPPLNEQFF.

V gene TRBV5-1 combines with J gene TRBJ1-4; 7 nucleotides match TRBD1. The trim removed 3 bases at V and 4 bases at J, leaving 12 bases unmatched. This CDR3 comprises 17 residues. Germline CDR1 and CDR2: SGHRS and YFSETQ. CDR3: CASSSTPPGQINEKLFF. The CDR3, as DNA: TGCGCCAGCAGCTCAACACCACCGGGACAGATTAATGAAAAACTGTTTTTT.

The gene calls are TRBV5-6 and TRBJ2-7; D possibly uses TRBD1 or TRBD2 (5 bases each). The ends were cut back, 6 bases at V and 0 bases at J, with 13 bases in the middle. This CDR3 is 14 amino acids long. The germline gives CDR1 SGHDT, CDR2 YYEEEE. For the CDR3, the DNA is TGTGCCAGCACCCGGGGCAGAATCTCCTACGAGCAGTACTTC. Protein product: CASTRGRISYEQYF.

The gene calls are TRBV19 and TRBJ2-2, with 8 bases lining up with TRBD2. The germline V gene has CDR1 LNHDA and CDR2 SQIVND (reference sequence). This CDR3 region has 18 residues. J lost 2 bases, V lost 7 bases, and 15 bases had no gene match. The CDR3 DNA reads TGTGCCAGTAAATCCCCAGCGGGAGTTCCAGGAAACACCGGGGAGCTGTTTTTT. Translating gives CASKSPAGVPGNTGELFF.

The chain employs TRBV27 and TRBJ2-7; possible D gene TRBD1, 6 bases. The CDR3 has 13 residues. Germline V gene sequence: CDR1 MNHEY, CDR2 SMNVEV (reference sequence). V was clipped by 5 bases and J by 5 bases, with 13 bases between them. The CDR3 sequence is CASSAQGYHEQYF. The DNA for the CDR3 is TGTGCCAGCAGTGCACAGGGTTACCACGAGCAGTACTTC.

This chain joins TRBV5-1 and TRBJ2-6, with D hard to call. The germline V gene has CDR1 SGHRS and CDR2 YFSETQ. This CDR3 comprises 15 residues. Trimming removed 0 bases at V and 0 bases at J, with 4 bases between. CDR3 bases: TGCGCCAGCAGCTTGGGGTACTCTGGGGCCAACGTCCTGACTTTC. Its protein product is CASSLGYSGANVLTF.

The gene calls are TRBV7-6 and TRBJ2-1, with TRBD2 identical over 7 bases. The CDR3 extends over 13 amino acids. The germline CDR1 and CDR2 sequences are SGHVS and FNYEAQ. J lost 10 bases, V lost 0 bases, and 3 bases had no gene match. CDR3 nucleotide sequence: TGTGCCAGCAGCTTAGCGGGAGGGCGAGAGCAGTTCTTC. Its protein product is CASSLAGGREQFF.

CDR3 amino acids: CASSLFQANTEAFF. Here the CDR3 DNA reads TGTGCCAGCAGCTTGTTCCAGGCGAACACTGAAGCTTTCTTT. The chain has TRBV7-2 and TRBJ1-1; D ambiguous. Trimming took 3 bases from V and 1 from J, leaving 9 bases between them. CDR1 and CDR2 from the germline V gene are SGHTA and FQGNSA. The CDR3 loop spans 14 amino acids. Full variable domain (missing parts from reference TRBV7-2 and TRBJ1-1): GAGVSQSPSNKVTEKGKDVELRCDPISGHTALYWYRQSLGQGLEFLIYFQGNSAPDKSGLPSDRFSAERTGGSVSTLTIQRTQQEDSAVYLCASSLFQANTEAFFGQGTRLTVV.

The chain employs TRBV5-1 and TRBJ2-7; D assignment may be TRBD1 or TRBD2 (5 bases each). This CDR3 region has 14 residues. Germline assignment: CDR1 SGHRS and CDR2 YFSETQ. Between the trimmed V and J ends, which lost 0 bases and 6 bases, there was a span of 13 bases. The CDR3 loop reads CASSLGRGSSEQYF. For the CDR3, the DNA is TGCGCCAGCAGCTTGGGACGGGGCAGTAGCGAGCAGTACTTC.

V is TRBV7-2 and J is TRBJ2-3; D is ambiguous. Germline loops: CDR1 SGHTA, CDR2 FQGNSA. This CDR3 contains 16 residues. Trimming removed 5 bases at V and 1 base at J, with 16 bases between. CDR3 residues: CASSLRLSYRTDTQYF. CDR3 sequence (DNA): TGTGCCAGCAGCCTGCGTCTCTCCTACCGCACAGATACGCAGTATTTT.

The V gene is TRBV6-6, the J gene TRBJ2-2; no definite D call. V was shortened by 6 bases and J by 1 base, with 12 bases between the two germline ends. Looked up from germline, CDR1 is MNHNY and CDR2 is SVGAGI (reference sequence). The CDR3 is 15 amino acids. The CDR3 DNA reads as TGTGCCAGCAGCCAAACCCAGGAGAACACCGGGGAGCTGTTTTTT. It yields the protein CASSQTQENTGELFF.

V gene TRBV6-1 combines with J gene TRBJ1-1; D uncertain. Trimming pared 6 bases from V and 1 base from J, leaving 9 bases between. Germline lookup yields CDR1 MNHNS and CDR2 SASEGT. The CDR3 totals 13 residues. This CDR3 is CASSGGTNTEAFF. The CDR3 DNA sequence: TGTGCCAGCAGCGGAGGCACGAACACTGAAGCTTTCTTT.